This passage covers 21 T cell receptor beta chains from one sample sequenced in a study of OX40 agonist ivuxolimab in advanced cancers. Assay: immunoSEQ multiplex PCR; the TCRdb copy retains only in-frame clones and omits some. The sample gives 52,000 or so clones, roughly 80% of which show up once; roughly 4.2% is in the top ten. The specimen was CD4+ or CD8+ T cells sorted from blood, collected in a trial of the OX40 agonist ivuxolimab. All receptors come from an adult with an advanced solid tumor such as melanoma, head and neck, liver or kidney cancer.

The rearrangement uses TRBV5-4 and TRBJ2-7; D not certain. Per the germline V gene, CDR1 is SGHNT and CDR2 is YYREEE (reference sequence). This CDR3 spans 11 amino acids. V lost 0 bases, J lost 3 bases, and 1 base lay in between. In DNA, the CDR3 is TGTGCCAGCAGCTTGGACTACGAGCAGTACTTC. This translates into CASSLDYEQYF. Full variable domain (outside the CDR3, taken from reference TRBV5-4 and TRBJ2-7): ETGVTQSPTHLIKTRGQQVTLRCSSQSGHNTVSWYQQALGQGPQFIFQYYREEENGRGNFPPRFSGLQFPNYSSELNVNALELDDSALYLCASSLDYEQYFGPGTRLTVT.

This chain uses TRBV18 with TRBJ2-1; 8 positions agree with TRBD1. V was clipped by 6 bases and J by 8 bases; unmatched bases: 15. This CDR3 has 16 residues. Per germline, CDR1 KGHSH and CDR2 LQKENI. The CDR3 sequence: CASSSYQGALVYEQFF. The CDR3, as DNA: TGTGCCAGCTCTAGTTATCAGGGGGCGCTCGTCTATGAGCAGTTCTTC.

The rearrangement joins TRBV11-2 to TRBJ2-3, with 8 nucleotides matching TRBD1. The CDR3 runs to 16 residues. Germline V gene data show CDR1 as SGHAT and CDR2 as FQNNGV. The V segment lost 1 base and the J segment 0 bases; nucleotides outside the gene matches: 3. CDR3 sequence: CASSLAGQGSTDTQYF. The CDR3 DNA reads TGTGCCAGCAGCTTAGCCGGACAGGGAAGCACAGATACGCAGTATTTT.

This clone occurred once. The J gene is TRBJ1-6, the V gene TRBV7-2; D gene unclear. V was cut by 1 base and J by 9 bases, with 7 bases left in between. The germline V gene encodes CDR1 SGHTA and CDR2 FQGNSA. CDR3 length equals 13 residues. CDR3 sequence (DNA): TGTGCCAGCAGCTTAGACATGTCTTCACCCCTCCACTTT. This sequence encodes CASSLDMSSPLHF.

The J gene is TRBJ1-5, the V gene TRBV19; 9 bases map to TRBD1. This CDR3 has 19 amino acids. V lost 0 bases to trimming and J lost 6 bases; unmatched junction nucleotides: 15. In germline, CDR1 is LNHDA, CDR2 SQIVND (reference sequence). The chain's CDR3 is CASSIDFLLGTGFSQPQHF. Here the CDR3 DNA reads TGTGCCAGTAGTATAGATTTCCTCCTTGGGACAGGGTTTAGTCAGCCCCAGCATTTT. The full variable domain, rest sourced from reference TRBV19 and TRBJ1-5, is DGGITQSPKYLFRKEGQNVTLSCEQNLNHDAMYWYRQDPGQGLRLIYYSQIVNDFQKGDIAEGYSVSREKKESFPLTVTSAQKNPTAFYLCASSIDFLLGTGFSQPQHFGDGTRLSIL.

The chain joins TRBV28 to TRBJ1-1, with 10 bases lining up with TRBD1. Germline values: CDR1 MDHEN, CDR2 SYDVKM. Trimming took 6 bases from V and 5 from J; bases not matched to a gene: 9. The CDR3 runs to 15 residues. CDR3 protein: CASRGQGKKVTEAFF. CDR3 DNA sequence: TGTGCCAGCAGGGGACAGGGGAAGAAGGTTACTGAAGCTTTCTTT.

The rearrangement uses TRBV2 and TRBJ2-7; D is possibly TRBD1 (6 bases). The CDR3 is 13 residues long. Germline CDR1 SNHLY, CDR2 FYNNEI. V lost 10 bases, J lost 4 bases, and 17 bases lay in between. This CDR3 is CANSRRTAYEQYF. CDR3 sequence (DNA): TGTGCCAACAGCCGAAGGACAGCTTACGAGCAGTACTTC.

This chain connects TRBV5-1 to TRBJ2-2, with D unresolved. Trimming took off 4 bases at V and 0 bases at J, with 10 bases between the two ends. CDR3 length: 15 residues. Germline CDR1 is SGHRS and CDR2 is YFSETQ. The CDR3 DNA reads TGCGCCAGCAGCGTTCAGACGACGAACACCGGGGAGCTGTTTTTT. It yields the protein CASSVQTTNTGELFF.

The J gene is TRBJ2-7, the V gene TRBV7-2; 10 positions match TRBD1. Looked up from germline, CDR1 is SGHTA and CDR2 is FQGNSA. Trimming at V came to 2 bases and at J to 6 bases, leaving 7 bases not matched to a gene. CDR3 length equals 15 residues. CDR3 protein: CASSLTGTGAIEQYF. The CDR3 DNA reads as TGTGCCAGCAGCTTAACCGGGACAGGGGCTATCGAGCAGTACTTC.

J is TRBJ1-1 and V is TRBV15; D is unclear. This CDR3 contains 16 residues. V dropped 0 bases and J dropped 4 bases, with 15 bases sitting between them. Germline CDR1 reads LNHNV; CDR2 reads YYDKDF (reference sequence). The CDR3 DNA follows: TGTGCCACCAGCAGAGATAGGACGATAGGCGCCACTGAAGCTTTCTTT. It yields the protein CATSRDRTIGATEAFF.

This chain's CDR3 is CASIPDGRSYNEQFF. The CDR3, as DNA: TGTGCCAGTATCCCGGACGGCCGATCCTACAATGAGCAGTTCTTC. The chain is built from TRBV19 and TRBJ2-1; D gene uncertain. Germline V gives CDR1 LNHDA, CDR2 SQIVND (reference sequence). The V end was cut by 7 bases, the J end by 1 base, with 14 bases between. The CDR3 length is 15 residues.

The chain's CDR3 is CASSFISGGLHVNTEAFF. The CDR3 nucleotides are TGTGCCAGCAGTTTTATCTCCGGGGGGTTGCATGTGAACACTGAAGCTTTCTTT. The chain couples TRBV28 to TRBJ1-1; maybe TRBD1 (5 bases). Between the trimmed V and J ends, which lost 3 bases and 0 bases, there was a span of 20 bases. Germline V gene data show CDR1 as MDHEN and CDR2 as SYDVKM. This CDR3 region has 18 residues.

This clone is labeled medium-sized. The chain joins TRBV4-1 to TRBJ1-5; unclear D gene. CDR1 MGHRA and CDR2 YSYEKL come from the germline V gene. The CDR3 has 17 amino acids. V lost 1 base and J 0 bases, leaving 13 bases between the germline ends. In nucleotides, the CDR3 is TGCGCCAGCAGCCAAGTTGACATGGGCTTTAGCAATCAGCCCCAGCATTTT. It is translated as CASSQVDMGFSNQPQHF.

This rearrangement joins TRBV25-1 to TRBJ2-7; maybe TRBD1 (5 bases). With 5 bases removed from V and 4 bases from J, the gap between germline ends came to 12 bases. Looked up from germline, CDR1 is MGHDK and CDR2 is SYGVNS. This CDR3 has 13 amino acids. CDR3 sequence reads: CASSQGAVYEQYF. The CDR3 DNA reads TGTGCCAGCAGTCAAGGGGCGGTATACGAGCAGTACTTC.

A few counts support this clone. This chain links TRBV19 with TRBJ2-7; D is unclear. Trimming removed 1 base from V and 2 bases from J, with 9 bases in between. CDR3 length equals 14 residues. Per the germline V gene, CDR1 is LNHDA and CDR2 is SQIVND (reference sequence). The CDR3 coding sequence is TGTGCCAGTAGTATAGCACCGTTTACCTACGAGCAGTACTTC. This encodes CASSIAPFTYEQYF.

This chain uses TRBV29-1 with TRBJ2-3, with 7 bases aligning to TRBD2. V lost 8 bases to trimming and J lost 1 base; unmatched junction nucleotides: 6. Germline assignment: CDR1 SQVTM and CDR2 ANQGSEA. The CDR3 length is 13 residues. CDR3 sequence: CSLRESGTDTQYF. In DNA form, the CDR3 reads TGCAGCTTGCGGGAGTCGGGCACAGATACGCAGTATTTT.

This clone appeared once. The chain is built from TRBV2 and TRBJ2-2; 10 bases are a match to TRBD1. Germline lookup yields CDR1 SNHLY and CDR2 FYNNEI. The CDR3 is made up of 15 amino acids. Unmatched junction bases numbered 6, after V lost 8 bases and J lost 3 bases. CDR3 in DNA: TGTGCCAGCCGTCGGGACAGGGGAGACACCGGGGAGCTGTTTTTT. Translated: CASRRDRGDTGELFF.

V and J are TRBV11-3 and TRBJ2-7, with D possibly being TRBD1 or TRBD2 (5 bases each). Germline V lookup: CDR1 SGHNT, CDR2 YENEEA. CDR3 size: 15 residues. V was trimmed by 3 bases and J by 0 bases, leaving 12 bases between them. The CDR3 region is CASSFRSRGSYEQYF. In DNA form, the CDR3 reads TGTGCCAGCAGCTTCCGGTCGAGGGGCTCCTACGAGCAGTACTTC.

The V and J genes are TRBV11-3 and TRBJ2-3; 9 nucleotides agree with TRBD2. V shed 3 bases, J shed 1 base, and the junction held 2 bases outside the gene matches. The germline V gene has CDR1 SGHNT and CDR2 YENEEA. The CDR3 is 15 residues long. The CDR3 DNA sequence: TGTGCCAGCAGCTTTAGCGGGGGAGGCACAGATACGCAGTATTTT. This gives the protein CASSFSGGGTDTQYF. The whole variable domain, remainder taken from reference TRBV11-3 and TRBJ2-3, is EAGVVQSPRYKIIEKKQPVAFWCNPISGHNTLYWYLQNLGQGPELLIRYENEEAVDDSQLPKDRFSAERLKGVDSTLKIQPAELGDSAVYLCASSFSGGGTDTQYFGPGTRLTVL.

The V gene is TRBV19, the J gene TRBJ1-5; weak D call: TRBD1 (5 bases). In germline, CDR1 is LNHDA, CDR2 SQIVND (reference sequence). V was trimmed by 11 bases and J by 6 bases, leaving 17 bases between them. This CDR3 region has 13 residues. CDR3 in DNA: TGTGCCGGGGGGGGGATAGGGCTTCAGCCCCAGCATTTT. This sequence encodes CAGGGIGLQPQHF. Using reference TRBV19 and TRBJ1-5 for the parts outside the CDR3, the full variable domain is DGGITQSPKYLFRKEGQNVTLSCEQNLNHDAMYWYRQDPGQGLRLIYYSQIVNDFQKGDIAEGYSVSREKKESFPLTVTSAQKNPTAFYLCAGGGIGLQPQHFGDGTRLSIL.

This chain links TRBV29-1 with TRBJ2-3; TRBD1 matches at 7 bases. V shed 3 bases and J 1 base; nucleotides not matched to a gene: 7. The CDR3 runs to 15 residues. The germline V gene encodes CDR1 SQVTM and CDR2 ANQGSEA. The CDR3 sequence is CSVDPIDRGTDTQYF. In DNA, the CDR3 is TGCAGCGTTGACCCAATCGACAGGGGCACAGATACGCAGTATTTT.